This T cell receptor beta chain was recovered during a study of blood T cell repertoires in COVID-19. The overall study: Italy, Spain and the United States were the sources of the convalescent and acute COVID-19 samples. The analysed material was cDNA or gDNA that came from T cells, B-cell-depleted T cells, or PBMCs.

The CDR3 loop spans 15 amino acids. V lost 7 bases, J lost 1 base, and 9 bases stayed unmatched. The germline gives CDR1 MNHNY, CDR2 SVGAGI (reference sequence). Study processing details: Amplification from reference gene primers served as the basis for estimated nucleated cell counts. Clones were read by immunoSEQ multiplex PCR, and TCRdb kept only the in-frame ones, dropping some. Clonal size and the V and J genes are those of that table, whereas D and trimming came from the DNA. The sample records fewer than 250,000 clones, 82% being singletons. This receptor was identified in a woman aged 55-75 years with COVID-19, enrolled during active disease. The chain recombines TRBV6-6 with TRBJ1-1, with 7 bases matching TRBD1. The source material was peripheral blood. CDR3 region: CASNNRGRGNTEAFF. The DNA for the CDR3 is TGTGCCAGCAATAACAGGGGCCGGGGGAACACTGAAGCTTTCTTT.